This T cell receptor (beta chain) appears in the sequencing data of a study of blood T cell repertoires in COVID-19. The CDR3 consists of 15 residues. The germline V gene encodes CDR1 KGHSH and CDR2 LQKENI. The V end lost 6 bases, the J end lost 2 bases, and 16 bases lay between the germline ends. Generated by immunoSEQ multiplex PCR, the TCRdb table keeps only in-frame clones and is missing some. The sample consists of tens of thousands of clones, more than 80% of them appearing once. Sequenced material: peripheral blood. The TCR originated in a woman aged 80 or over with acute or convalescent COVID-19. V and J are TRBV18 and TRBJ2-5; possible D gene TRBD1, 5 bases. The CDR3, as DNA: TGTGCCAGCTCCGCCCTCATCGACAGTCAAGAGACCCAGTACTTC. It translates to CASSALIDSQETQYF.